What follows are 8 T cell receptor beta chains derived from one specimen sequenced in a study of HIV-infected patients and healthy controls (dated by TCRdb to between 2014 and 2016). After antiretroviral therapy began, follow-up blood was collected from HIV-infected patients roughly three months, about 14 weeks, later. Whole blood was used without cell fractionation, so all unsorted peripheral T cells were reflected in the repertoire. The library was generated by 5' RACE. TCRdb lists the instrument as Illumina MiSeq. Using SuperScript III with primers targeting the alpha and beta constant regions, 400 to 550 ng of RNA was reverse transcribed. Separate alpha and beta chain libraries were generated by chain-specific third strand synthesis with multiplexing indices. Starting from the raw public reads, TCRdb applied fastp trimming at Q25, assembled clones with MiXCR and retained in-frame beta chains. Merged by CDR3 protein, the rows form single entries marked with the most common genes and DNA. The sample data list approximately 9,300 distinct CDR3 sequences, and around 5.4% of these were observed just once. Roughly 28% of the sample is taken by the ten largest.

The source was blood, collected during antiretroviral therapy. The source of these receptors is an adult with HIV infection. The donor label of this sample is uncertain.

This sequence joins TRBV6-1 and TRBJ1-1; the D gene is possibly TRBD1 (6 bases). The CDR3 has 13 amino acids. Germline V gene data show CDR1 as MNHNS and CDR2 as SASEGT. The ends were cut back, 3 bases at V and 5 bases at J, with 10 bases in the middle. CDR3 in DNA: TGTGCCAGCAGTGAGAGGGGGTCTACTGAAGCTTTCTTT. This sequence encodes CASSERGSTEAFF.

The table lists this clonotype with many counts. The rearrangement uses TRBV7-9 and TRBJ2-3; the D is unclear. The CDR3 extends over 12 amino acids. V was clipped by 2 bases and J by 3 bases, with 3 bases between them. Germline V gives CDR1 SEHNR, CDR2 FQNEAQ (reference sequence). The CDR3 coding sequence is TGTGCCAGCAGCTTAAGAACAGATACGCAGTATTTT. Protein sequence: CASSLRTDTQYF.

The V and J genes are TRBV6-2 or TRBV6-3 and TRBJ2-5, with 9 bases matching TRBD1. J gave up 9 bases and V 8 bases, and 10 bases lay outside the gene matches. The CDR3 totals 13 residues. Looked up from germline, CDR1 is MNHEY and CDR2 is SVGEGT. The CDR3 is CASGARDRVSQYF. In DNA form, the CDR3 reads TGTGCCAGCGGGGCCCGGGACAGGGTATCCCAGTACTTC.

This clonotype showed up many times. The genes are TRBV30 and TRBJ2-5, with D unclear. Germline V CDR1 and CDR2: GTSNPN, SVGIG (reference sequence). The CDR3 is 13 amino acids. V was cut by 0 bases and J by 4 bases, with 9 bases left in between. CDR3 nucleotide sequence: TGTGCCTGGAGTGTTAGAGAACCAGAGACCCAGTACTTC. This codes for CAWSVREPETQYF.

This clonotype was picked up many times. This chain connects TRBV20-1 to TRBJ2-7, with 9 positions matching TRBD1. Germline V gene sequence: CDR1 DFQATT, CDR2 SNEGSKA (reference sequence). V was clipped by 3 bases and J by 7 bases; unmatched bases: 13. This CDR3 region has 15 residues. CDR3 bases: TGCAGTGCTAGCCCCCCTTCGGGGACAGGGCTTGAGCAGTACTTC. It specifies CSASPPSGTGLEQYF.

Ten or more counts support this clonotype. The chain uses TRBV29-1 and TRBJ2-5, with 9 nucleotides matching TRBD2. This CDR3 contains 15 residues. Germline trimming cut 2 bases from V and 6 bases from J; bases unmatched to any gene: 10. CDR1 and CDR2 (germline): SQVTM, ANQGSEA. In DNA form, the CDR3 reads TGCAGCGTTGAATCTAAGATAGCGGGAGCAAAGACCCAGTACTTC. Translating it yields CSVESKIAGAKTQYF.

The chain links TRBV5-4 to TRBJ2-3, with TRBD2 identical over 9 bases. Germline CDR1 reads SGHNT; CDR2 reads YYREEE (reference sequence). The CDR3 has 15 residues. V lost 2 bases and J lost 1; bases outside the gene matches: 2. The CDR3 region is CASSLLAGGTDTQYF. CDR3 in DNA: TGTGCCAGCAGCTTACTAGCGGGCGGCACAGATACGCAGTATTTT. Supplemented by reference TRBV5-4 and TRBJ2-3, the full variable domain reads ETGVTQSPTHLIKTRGQQVTLRCSSQSGHNTVSWYQQALGQGPQFIFQYYREEENGRGNFPPRFSGLQFPNYSSELNVNALELDDSALYLCASSLLAGGTDTQYFGPGTRLTVL.

This clonotype has at least ten counts. The gene calls are TRBV24-1 and TRBJ1-1; D uncertain. CDR1 is KGHDR and CDR2 is SFDVKD in the germline V gene. V lost 8 bases and J 6 bases, leaving 12 bases between the germline ends. The CDR3 contains 12 residues. CDR3 nucleotides: TGTGCCACCAAGTCGTCAGCCTCTGAAGCTTTCTTT. Translated: CATKSSASEAFF.